This TCR beta chain stems from a study of post-analysis software for immune sequencing data. Study outcomes and limitations: Clustering by F measure revealed strong co-clustering among samples prepared together in one batch. Significantly lower normalized Chao1 diversity was seen in multiple sclerosis patients than in controls. With TRBV5-6, TRBV5-1 and TRBV20-1 included, about five TRBV segments were more frequent in patients than in controls.

Germline values: CDR1 MNHEY, CDR2 SVGAGI. Trimming at V came to 3 bases and at J to 8 bases, leaving 6 bases not matched to a gene. This CDR3 region has 13 residues. A remark on this clonotype: Antigen: not known.

Each TCR beta cDNA library carried unique molecular identifiers. T cells numbering roughly 0.95 to 10 million yielded 450,000 to 600,000 cDNA molecules. TCRdb independently ran MiXCR on the PCR reads; one entry per CDR3 protein. The profile covers 750,000 to 950,000 distinct CDR3 sequences, with around 50% appearing a single time and approximately 4.5% taken by the ten largest. This chain joins TRBV6-5 and TRBJ1-1; TRBD1 aligns across 7 bases. This TCR derives from a girl aged 10-17 years with multiple sclerosis. Sequencing input: blood. The CDR3 nucleotides read TGTGCCAGCAGTTATGAAGGGGGCGGCGAAGCTTTCTTT. Translation gives CASSYEGGGEAFF.